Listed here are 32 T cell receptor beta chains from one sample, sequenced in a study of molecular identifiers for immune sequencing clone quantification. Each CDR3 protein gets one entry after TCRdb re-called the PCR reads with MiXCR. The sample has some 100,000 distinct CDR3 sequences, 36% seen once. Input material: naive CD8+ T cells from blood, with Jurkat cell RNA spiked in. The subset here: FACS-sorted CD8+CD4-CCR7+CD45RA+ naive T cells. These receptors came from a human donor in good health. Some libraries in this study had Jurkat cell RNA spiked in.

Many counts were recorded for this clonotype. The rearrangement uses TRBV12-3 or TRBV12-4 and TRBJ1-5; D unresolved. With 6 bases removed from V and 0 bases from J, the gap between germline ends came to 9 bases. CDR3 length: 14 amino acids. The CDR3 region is CASSDRYSNQPQHF. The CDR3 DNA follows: TGTGCCAGCAGCGATAGATATAGCAATCAGCCCCAGCATTTT.

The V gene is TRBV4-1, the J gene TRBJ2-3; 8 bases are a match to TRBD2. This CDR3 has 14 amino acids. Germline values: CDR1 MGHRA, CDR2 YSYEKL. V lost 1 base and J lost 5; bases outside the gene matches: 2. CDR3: CASSQAGGVDTQYF. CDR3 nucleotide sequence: TGCGCCAGCAGCCAAGCGGGGGGGGTAGATACGCAGTATTTT.

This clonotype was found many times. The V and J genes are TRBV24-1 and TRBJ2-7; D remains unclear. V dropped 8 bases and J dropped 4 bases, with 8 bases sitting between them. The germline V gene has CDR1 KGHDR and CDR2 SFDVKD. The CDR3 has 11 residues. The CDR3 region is CATITQYEQYF. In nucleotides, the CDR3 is TGTGCCACCATAACCCAGTACGAGCAGTACTTC.

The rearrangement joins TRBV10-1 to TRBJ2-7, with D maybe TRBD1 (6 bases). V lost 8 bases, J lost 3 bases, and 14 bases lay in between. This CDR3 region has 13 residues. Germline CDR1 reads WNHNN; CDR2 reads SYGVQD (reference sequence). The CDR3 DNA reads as TGCGCCAGCTCCCTTTCACAGGGCTACGAGCAGTACTTC. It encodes CASSLSQGYEQYF.

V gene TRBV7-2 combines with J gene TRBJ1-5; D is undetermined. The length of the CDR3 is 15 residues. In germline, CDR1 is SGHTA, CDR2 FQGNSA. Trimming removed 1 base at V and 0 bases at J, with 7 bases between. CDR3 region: CASSLGGYSNQPQHF. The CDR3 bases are TGTGCCAGCAGCTTAGGGGGTTATAGCAATCAGCCCCAGCATTTT. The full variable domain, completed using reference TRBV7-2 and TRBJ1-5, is GAGVSQSPSNKVTEKGKDVELRCDPISGHTALYWYRQSLGQGLEFLIYFQGNSAPDKSGLPSDRFSAERTGGSVSTLTIQRTQQEDSAVYLCASSLGGYSNQPQHFGDGTRLSIL.

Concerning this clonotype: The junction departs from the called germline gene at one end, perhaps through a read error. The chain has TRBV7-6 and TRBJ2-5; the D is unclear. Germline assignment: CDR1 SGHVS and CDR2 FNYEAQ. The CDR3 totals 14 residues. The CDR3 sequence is CACSLGLGQETQYF. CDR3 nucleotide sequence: TGTGCCTGCAGCTTAGGGCTGGGCCAAGAGACCCAGTACTTC.

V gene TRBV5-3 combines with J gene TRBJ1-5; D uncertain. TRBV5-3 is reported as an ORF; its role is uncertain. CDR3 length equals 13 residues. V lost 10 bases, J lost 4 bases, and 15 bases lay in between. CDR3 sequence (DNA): TGTGCCGGCAGCTACGGACTAAATCAGCCCCAGCATTTT. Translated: CAGSYGLNQPQHF.

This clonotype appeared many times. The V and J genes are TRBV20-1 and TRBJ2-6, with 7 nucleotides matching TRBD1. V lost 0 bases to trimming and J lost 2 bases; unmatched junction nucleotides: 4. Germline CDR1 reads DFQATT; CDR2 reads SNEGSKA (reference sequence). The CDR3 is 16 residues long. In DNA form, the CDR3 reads TGCAGTGCTAGAGATCACGGGACAGCTGGGGCCAACGTCCTGACTTTC. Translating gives CSARDHGTAGANVLTF.

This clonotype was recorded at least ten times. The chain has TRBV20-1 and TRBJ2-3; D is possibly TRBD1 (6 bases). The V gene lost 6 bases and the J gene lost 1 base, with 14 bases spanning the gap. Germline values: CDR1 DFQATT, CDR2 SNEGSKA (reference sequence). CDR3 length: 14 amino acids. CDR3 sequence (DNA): TGCAGTGCCTGGTGGGCAGGGGGCACAGATACGCAGTATTTT. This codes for CSAWWAGGTDTQYF.

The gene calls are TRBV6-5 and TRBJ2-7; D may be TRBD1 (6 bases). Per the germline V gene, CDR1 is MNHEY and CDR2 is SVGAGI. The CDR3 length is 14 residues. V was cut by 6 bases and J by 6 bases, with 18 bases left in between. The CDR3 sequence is CASSHGTSGFEQYF. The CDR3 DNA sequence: TGTGCCAGCAGCCACGGGACAAGCGGCTTCGAGCAGTACTTC.

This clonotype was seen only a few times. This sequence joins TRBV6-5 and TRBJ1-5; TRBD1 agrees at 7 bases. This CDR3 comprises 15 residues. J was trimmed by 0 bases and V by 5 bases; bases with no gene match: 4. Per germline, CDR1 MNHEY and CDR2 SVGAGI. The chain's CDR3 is CASSKGQYSNQPQHF. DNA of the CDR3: TGTGCCAGCAGTAAGGGACAGTATAGCAATCAGCCCCAGCATTTT.

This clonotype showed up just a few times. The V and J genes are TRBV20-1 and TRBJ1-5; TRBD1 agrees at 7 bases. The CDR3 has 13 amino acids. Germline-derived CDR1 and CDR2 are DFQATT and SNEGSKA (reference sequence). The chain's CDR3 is CRADRVLNQPQHF. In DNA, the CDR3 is TGCAGGGCCGACAGGGTTCTTAATCAGCCCCAGCATTTT.

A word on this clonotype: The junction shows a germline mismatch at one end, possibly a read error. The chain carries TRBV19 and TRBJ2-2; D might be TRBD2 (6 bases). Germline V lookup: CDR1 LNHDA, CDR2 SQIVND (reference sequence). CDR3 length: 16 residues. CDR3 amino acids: CACSLWASAVTGELFF. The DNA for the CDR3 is TGTGCCTGTAGCCTATGGGCTAGCGCGGTCACCGGGGAGCTGTTTTTT.

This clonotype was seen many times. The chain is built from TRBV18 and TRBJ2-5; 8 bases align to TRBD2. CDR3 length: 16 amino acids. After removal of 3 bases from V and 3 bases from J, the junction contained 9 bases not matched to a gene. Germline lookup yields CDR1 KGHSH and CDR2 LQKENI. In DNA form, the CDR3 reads TGTGCCAGCTCACCCCTTACAGCGGGAGTAGAAGAGACCCAGTACTTC. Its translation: CASSPLTAGVEETQYF.

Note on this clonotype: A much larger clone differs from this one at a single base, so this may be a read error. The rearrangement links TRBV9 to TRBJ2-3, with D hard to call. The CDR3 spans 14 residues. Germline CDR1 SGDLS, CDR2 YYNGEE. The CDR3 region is CASGVASPGDTQYF. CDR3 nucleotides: TGTGCCAGCGGCGTAGCCAGCCCGGGAGATACGCAGTATTTT. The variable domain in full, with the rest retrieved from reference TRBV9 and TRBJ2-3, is DSGVTQTPKHLITATGQRVTLRCSPRSGDLSVYWYQQSLDQGLQFLIQYYNGEERAKGNILERFSAQQFPDLHSELNLSSLELGDSALYFCASGVASPGDTQYFGPGTRLTVL.

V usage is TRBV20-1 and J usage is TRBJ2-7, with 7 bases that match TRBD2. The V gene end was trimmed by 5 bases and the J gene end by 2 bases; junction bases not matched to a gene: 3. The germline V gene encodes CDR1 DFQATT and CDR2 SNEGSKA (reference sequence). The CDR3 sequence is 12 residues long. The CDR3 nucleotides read TGCAGTGCTCATGCGGGAGCCTACGAGCAGTACTTC. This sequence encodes CSAHAGAYEQYF.

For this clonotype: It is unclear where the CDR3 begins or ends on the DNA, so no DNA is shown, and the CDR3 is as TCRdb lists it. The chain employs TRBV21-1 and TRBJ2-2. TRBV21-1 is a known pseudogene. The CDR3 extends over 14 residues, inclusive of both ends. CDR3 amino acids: CASSGTAPPGSCFF.

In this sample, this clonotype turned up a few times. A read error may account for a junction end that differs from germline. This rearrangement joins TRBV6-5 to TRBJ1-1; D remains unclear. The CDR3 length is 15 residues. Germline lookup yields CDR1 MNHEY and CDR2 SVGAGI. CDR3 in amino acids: CVSSYSLRQNTEAFF. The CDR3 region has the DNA TGTGTCAGCAGTTACTCGCTACGCCAAAACACTGAAGCTTTCTTT.

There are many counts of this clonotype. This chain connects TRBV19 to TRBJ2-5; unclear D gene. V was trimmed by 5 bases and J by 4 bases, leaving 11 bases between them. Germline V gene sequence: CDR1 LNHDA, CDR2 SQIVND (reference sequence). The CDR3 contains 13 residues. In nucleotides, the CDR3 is TGTGCCAGTAGTTATGCGGCCGGAGAGACCCAGTACTTC. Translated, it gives CASSYAAGETQYF.

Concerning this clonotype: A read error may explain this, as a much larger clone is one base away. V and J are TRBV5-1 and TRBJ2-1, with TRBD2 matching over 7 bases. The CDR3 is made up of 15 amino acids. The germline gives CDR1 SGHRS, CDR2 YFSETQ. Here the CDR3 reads CASGLAVGGPPEQFF. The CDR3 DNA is TGCGCCAGCGGCTTGGCCGTGGGAGGGCCCCCCGAGCAGTTCTTC. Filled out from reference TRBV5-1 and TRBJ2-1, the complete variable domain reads KAGVTQTPRYLIKTRGQQVTLSCSPISGHRSVSWYQQTPGQGLQFLFEYFSETQRNKGNFPGRFSGRQFSNSRSEMNVSTLELGDSALYLCASGLAVGGPPEQFFGPGTRLTVL.

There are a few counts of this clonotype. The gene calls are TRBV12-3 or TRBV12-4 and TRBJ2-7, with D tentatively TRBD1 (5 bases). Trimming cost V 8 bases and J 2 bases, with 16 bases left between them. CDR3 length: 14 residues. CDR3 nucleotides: TGTGCCAGCGCGTACTCCAGGGCAGCCTACGAGCAGTACTTC. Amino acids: CASAYSRAAYEQYF.

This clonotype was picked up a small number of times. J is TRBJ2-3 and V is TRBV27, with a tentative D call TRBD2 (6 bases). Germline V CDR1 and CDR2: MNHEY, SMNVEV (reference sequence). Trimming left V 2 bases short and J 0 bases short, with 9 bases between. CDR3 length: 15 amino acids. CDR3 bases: TGTGCCAGCAGTTTACGCGGACTAAGCACAGATACGCAGTATTTT. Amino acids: CASSLRGLSTDTQYF.

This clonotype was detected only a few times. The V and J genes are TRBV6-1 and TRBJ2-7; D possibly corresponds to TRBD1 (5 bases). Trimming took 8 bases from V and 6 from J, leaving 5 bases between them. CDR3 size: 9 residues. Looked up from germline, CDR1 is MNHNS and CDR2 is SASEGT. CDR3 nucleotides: TGTGCCAGCGGGGCCGAGCAGTACTTC. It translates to CASGAEQYF.

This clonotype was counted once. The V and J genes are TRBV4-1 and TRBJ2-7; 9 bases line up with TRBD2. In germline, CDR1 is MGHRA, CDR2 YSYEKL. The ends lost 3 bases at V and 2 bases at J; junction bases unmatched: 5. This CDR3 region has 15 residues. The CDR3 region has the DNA TGCGCCAGCAGCCACGGGGCTAGCGGGACCTACGAGCAGTACTTC. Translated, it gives CASSHGASGTYEQYF.

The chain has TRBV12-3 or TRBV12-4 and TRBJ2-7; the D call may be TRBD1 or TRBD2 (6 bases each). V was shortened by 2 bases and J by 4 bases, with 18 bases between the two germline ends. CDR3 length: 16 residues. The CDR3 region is CASSLFPGGPLYEQYF. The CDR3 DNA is TGTGCCAGCAGTTTATTCCCTGGGGGGCCCCTGTACGAGCAGTACTTC.

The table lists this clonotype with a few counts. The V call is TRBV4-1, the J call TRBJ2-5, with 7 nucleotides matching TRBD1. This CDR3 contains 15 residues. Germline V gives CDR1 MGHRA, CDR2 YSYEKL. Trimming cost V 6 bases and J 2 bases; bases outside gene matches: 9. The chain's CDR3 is CASSHPVRGQETQYF. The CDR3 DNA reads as TGCGCCAGCAGTCACCCCGTCAGGGGGCAAGAGACCCAGTACTTC.

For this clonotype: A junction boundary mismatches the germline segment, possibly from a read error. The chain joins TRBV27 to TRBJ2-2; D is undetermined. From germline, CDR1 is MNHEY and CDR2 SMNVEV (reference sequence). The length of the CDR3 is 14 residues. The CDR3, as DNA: TGTGCCAGCAGTTTATCAGGGAACAGCGGGGAGCTGTTTTTT. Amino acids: CASSLSGNSGELFF.

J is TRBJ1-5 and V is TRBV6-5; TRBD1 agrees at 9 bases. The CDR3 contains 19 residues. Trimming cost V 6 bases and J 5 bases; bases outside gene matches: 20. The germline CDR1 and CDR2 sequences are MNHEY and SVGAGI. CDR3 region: CASSNSFHATGGGDQPQHF. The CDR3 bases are TGTGCCAGCAGCAACTCGTTTCACGCGACAGGGGGGGGAGATCAGCCCCAGCATTTT.

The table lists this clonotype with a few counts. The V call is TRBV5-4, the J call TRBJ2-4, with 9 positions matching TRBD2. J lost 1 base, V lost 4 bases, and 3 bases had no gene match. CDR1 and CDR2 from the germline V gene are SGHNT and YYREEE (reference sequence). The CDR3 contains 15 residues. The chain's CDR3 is CASSPGTSAKNIQYF. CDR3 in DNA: TGTGCCAGCAGCCCGGGGACTAGCGCCAAAAACATTCAGTACTTC.

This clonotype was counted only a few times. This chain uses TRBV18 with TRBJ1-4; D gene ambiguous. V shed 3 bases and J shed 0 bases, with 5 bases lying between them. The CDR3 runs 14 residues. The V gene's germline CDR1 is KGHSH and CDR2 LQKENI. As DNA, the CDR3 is TGTGCCAGCTCACCGGTATCAACTAATGAAAAACTGTTTTTT. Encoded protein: CASSPVSTNEKLFF.

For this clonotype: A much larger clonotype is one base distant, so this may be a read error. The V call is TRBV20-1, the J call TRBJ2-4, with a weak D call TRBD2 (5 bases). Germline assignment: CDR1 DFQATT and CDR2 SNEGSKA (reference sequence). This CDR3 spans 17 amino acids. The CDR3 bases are TGCAGTGCTAGAGTTTCCAGTTCCCTTCTAGCCAAAAACATTCCGTACTTC. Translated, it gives CSARVSSSLLAKNIPYF.

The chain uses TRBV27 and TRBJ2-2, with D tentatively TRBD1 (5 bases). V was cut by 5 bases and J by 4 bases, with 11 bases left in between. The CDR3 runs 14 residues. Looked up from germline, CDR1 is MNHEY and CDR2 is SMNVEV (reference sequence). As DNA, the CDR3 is TGTGCCAGCAGTCTACAGGTACCCACCGGGGAGCTGTTTTTT. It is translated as CASSLQVPTGELFF.